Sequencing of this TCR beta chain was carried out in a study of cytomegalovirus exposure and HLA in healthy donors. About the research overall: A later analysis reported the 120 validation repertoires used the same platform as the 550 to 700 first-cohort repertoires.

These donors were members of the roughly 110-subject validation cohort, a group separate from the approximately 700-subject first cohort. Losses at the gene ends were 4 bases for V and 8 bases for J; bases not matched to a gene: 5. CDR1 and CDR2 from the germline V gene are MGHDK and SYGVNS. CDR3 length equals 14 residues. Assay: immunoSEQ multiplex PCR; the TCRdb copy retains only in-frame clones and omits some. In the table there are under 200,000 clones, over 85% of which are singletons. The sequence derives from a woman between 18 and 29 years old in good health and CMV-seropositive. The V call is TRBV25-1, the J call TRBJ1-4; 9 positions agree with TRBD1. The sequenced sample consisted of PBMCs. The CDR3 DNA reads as TGTGCCAGCAGTGGGGGACAGGGTGAGGAAAAACTGTTTTTT. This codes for CASSGGQGEEKLFF.